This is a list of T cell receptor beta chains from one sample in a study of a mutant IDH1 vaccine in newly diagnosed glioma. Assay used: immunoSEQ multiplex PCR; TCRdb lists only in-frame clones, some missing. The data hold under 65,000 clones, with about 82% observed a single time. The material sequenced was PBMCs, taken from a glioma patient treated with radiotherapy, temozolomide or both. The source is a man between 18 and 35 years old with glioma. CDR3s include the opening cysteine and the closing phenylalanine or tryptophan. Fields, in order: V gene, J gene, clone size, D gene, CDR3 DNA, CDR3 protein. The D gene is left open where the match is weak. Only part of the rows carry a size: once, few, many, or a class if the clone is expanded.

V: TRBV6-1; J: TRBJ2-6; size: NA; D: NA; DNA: TGTGCCAGCAGTGACCGGACCTCTGGGGCCAACGTCCTGACTTTC; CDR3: CASSDRTSGANVLTF
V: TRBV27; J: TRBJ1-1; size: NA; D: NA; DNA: TGTGCCAGCAGTTTTCGGGCAGGGGTGAACACTGAAGCTTTCTTT; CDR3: CASSFRAGVNTEAFF
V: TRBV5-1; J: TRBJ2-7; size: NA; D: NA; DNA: TGCGCCAGCAGCTTGGGTGTGAACTACGAGCAGTACTTC; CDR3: CASSLGVNYEQYF
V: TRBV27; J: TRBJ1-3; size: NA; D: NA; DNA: TGTGCCAGCAGTTTAGGAGGACCTGGAAACACCATATATTTT; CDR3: CASSLGGPGNTIYF
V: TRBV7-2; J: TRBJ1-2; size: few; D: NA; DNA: TGTGCCAGCAGCTTGACGGTGGGGGGAAACTATGGCTACACCTTC; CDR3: CASSLTVGGNYGYTF
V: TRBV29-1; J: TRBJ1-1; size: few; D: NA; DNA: TGCAGCGTTGAACGGCACCCGAACACTGAAGCTTTCTTT; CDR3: CSVERHPNTEAFF
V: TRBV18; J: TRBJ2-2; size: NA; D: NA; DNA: TGTGCCAGCTCACATACACAGGAGCTGTTTTTT; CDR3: CASSHTQELFF
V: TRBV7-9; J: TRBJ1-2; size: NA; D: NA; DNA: TGTGCCAGCAGCTTGACCATCGGGAACTATGGCTACACCTTC; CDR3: CASSLTIGNYGYTF
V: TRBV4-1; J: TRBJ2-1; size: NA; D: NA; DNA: TGCGCCAGCAGCCTTGGGACGAGGAATGAGCAGTTCTTC; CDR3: CASSLGTRNEQFF
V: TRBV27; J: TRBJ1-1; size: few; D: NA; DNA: TGTGCCAGCAGTTTTTCCCCGACAGCTGAAGCTTTCTTT; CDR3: CASSFSPTAEAFF
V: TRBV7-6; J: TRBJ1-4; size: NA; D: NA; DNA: TGTGCCAGCAGCCTATACCGGGGTGCAACTAATGAAAAACTGTTTTTT; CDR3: CASSLYRGATNEKLFF
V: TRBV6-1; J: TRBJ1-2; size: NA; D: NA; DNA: TGTGCCAGCAGTGATTTGTCCTATGGCTACACCTTC; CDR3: CASSDLSYGYTF
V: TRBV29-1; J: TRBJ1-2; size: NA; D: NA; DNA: TGCAGCGTTGAAGATCTTAGGGGCTACACCTTC; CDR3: CSVEDLRGYTF
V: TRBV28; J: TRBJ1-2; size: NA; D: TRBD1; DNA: TGTGCCAGCAGTACAGGGGTCAACTATGGCTACACCTTC; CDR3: CASSTGVNYGYTF
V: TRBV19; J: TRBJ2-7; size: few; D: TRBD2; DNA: TGTGCCAGTGGATCCTGGAGCGCTAGCGGGAGTTACGAGCAGTACTTC; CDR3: CASGSWSASGSYEQYF
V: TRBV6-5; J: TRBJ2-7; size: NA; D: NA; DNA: TGTGCCAGCAGTTACTCGGGTCGCTACGAGCAGTACTTC; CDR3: CASSYSGRYEQYF
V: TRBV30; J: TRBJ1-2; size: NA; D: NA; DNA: TGTGCCTGGAGTGTGAGGGGACGGACAGACTATGGCTACATCTTC; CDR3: CAWSVRGRTDYGYIF
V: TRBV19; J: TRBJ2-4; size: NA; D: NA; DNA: TGTGCCAGTACACCACTGTCGGACCGCCGCATTCAGTACTTC; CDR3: CASTPLSDRRIQYF
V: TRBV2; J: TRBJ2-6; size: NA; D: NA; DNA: TGTGCCAGCGGGGGGATAGGGCACTCTGGGGCCAACGTCCTGACTTTC; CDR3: CASGGIGHSGANVLTF
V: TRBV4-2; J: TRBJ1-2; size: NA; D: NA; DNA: TGTGCCAGCAGCCAAGATCTGAACGTTAACTATGGCTACACCTTC; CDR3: CASSQDLNVNYGYTF
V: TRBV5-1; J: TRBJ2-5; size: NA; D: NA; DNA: TGCGCCAGCAGCTCTGACCCATCTATGCGCGCAGAGACCCAGTACTTC; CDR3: CASSSDPSMRAETQYF
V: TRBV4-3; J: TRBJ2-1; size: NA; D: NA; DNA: TGCGCCAGCAGCCAAGAACTAGAAAGGGAGCAGTTCTTC; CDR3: CASSQELEREQFF
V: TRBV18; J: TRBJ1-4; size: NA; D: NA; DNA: TGTGCCAGCTCACCAAAGAACGGTAAACTGTTTTTT; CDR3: CASSPKNGKLFF
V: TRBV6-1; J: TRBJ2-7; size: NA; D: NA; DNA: TGTGCCAGCAGTGAACAGTCCGGGGGCTACGAGCAGTACTTC; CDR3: CASSEQSGGYEQYF
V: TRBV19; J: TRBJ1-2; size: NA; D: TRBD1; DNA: TGTGCCAGTAGGCTTCCGGGACAGGGTTCCTATGGCTACACCTTC; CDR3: CASRLPGQGSYGYTF
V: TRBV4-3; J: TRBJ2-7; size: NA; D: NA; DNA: TGCGCCAGCAGCCAAGACTTGACAGTTACCTACGAGCAGTACTTC; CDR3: CASSQDLTVTYEQYF
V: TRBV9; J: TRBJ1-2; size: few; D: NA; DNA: TGTGCCAGCAGCGTAGCTGATGGGGATAACTATGGCTACACCTTC; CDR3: CASSVADGDNYGYTF
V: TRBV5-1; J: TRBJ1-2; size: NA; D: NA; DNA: TGCGCCAGCACACCGGACCAGGCGTCCTATGGCTACACCTTC; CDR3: CASTPDQASYGYTF
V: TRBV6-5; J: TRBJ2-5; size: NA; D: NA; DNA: TGTGCCAGCAGTTACGAGGGGGGGCCGTGGACCCAGTACTTC; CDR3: CASSYEGGPWTQYF
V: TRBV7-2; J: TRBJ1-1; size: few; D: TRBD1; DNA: TGTGCCAGCAGCCCCAGGGGGGGGAACACTGAAGCTTTCTTT; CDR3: CASSPRGGNTEAFF
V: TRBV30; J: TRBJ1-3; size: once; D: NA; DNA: TGTGCCTGGAGCCGGAAGACCGCTGGAAACACCATATATTTT; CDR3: CAWSRKTAGNTIYF
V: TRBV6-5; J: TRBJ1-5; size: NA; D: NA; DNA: TGTGCCAGCAGTGCGGGAAGGTACCAGCCCCAGCATTTT; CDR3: CASSAGRYQPQHF
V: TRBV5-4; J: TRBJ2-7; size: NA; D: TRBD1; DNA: TGTGCCAGCAGCTTGGCCGCACAGGGGGCCTACGAGCAGTACTTC; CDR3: CASSLAAQGAYEQYF
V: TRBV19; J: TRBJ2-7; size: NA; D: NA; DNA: TGTGCCAGTAGTAGCCTCAGGGACGGATCCGAGCAGTACTTC; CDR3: CASSSLRDGSEQYF
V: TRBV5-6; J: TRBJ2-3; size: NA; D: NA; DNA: TGTGCCAGCAGCCTGTCGGACAGATACACAGATACGCAGTATTTT; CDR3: CASSLSDRYTDTQYF
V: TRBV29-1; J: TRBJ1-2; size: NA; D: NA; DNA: TGCAGCGTTGGTTCAGGGTTGGGGGGGCTCGAGGGCTACACCTTC; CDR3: CSVGSGLGGLEGYTF
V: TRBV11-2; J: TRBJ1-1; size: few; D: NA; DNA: TGTGCCAGCAGTTTGGATCTCCTCTCCACTGAAGCTTTCTTT; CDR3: CASSLDLLSTEAFF
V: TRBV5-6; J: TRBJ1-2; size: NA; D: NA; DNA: TGTGCCAGCAGCTTACTGGGACGGGGCTACACCTTC; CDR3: CASSLLGRGYTF